This TCR beta chain derives from a study of T cells after yellow fever vaccination. This clonotype was detected only a few times. Its target is unknown. Trimming took 2 bases from V and 0 from J; bases not matched to a gene: 5. In germline, CDR1 is SNHLY, CDR2 FYNNEI. The CDR3 is 16 residues long. Study outcomes and limitations: Post-booster samples contained most primary-vaccination clones (around 95% CD4, almost 90% CD8).

TCRdb ran MiXCR on the 5' RACE reads and lists one entry per CDR3 protein. The sample lists 550,000 to 750,000 distinct CDR3 sequences; approximately 15% were seen once. The gene calls are TRBV2 and TRBJ2-3; TRBD2 matches at 7 bases. This clonotype was obtained from a man in his thirties or forties who received the YFV17D yellow fever vaccine. The material was PBMCs, obtained on the day of the yellow fever booster vaccination. The CDR3 sequence is CASSEWRTRSTDTQYF. Here the CDR3 DNA reads TGTGCCAGCAGTGAATGGCGGACTAGAAGCACAGATACGCAGTATTTT.